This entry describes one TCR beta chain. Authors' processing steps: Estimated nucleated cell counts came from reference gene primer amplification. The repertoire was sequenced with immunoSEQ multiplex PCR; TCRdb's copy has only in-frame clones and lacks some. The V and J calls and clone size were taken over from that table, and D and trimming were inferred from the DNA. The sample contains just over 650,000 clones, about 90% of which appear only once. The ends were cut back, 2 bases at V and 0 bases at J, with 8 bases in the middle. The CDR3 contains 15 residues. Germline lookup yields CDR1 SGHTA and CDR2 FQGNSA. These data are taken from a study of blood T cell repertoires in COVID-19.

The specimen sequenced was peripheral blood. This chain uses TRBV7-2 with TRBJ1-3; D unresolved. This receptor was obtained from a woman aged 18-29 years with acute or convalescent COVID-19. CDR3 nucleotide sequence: TGTGCCAGCAGCTTAAGCAAGCCCTCTGGAAACACCATATATTTT. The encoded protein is CASSLSKPSGNTIYF.